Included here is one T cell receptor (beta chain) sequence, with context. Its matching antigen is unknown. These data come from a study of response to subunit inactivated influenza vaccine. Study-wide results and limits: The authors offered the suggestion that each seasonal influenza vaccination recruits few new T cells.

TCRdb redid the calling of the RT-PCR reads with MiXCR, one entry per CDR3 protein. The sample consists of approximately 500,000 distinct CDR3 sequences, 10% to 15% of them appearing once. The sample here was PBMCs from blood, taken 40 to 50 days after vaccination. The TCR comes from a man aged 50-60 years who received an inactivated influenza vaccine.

The CDR3 sequence is CASSREAGPREQYF. Here the CDR3 DNA reads TGTGCCAGCAGCCGAGAGGCAGGGCCTCGCGAGCAGTACTTC. The V call is TRBV9, the J call TRBJ2-7, with a possible D match to TRBD1 (5 bases). The germline CDR1 and CDR2 sequences are SGDLS and YYNGEE. The CDR3 extends over 14 amino acids. Trimming left V 4 bases short and J 6 bases short, with 17 bases between.